The clone carrying this T cell receptor beta chain was seen repeatedly, ten times or more. Its antigen is currently unknown. This specimen comes from a study of Graves' ophthalmopathy and Graves' hyperthyroidism. Overall study context: Peripheral blood collection took place at initial diagnosis, before any treatment.

Whole-study results and caveats: In blood, most expanded thyroid clonotypes above 0.001 frequency were also detected. Predictions made by the model for ophthalmopathy progression reached under 71% sensitivity and approximately 72% specificity.

The CDR3 is made up of 17 amino acids. V lost 7 bases, J lost 5 bases, and 26 bases lay in between. The sequenced template was RNA, covering the TCR beta CDR3 region. Second-round multiplex PCR followed a first-round RT-PCR using HTBI primers. TCRdb passed the multiplex PCR reads through MiXCR, listing each CDR3 protein once. The sample records about 480,000 distinct CDR3 sequences, approximately 15% being singletons. The rearrangement links TRBV12-3 or TRBV12-4 to TRBJ1-2, with D perhaps TRBD1 (6 bases). This sequence originates from a woman in her 30s with Graves' ophthalmopathy. The specimen was blood. The DNA for the CDR3 is TGTGCCAGCAATTCCCGACCTTTGTTGCAGGGGTCGTATGGCTACACCTTC. As protein: CASNSRPLLQGSYGYTF.